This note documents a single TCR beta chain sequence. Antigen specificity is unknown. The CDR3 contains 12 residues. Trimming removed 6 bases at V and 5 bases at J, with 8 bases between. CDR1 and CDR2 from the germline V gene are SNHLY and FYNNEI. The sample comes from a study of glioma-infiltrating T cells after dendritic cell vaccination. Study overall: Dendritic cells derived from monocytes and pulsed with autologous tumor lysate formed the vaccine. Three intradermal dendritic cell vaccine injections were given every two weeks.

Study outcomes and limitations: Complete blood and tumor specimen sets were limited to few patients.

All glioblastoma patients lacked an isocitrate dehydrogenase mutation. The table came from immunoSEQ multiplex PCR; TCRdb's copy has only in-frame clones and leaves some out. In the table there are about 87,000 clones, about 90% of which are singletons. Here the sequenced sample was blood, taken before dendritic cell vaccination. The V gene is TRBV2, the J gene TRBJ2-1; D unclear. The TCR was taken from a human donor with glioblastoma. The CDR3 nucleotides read TGTGCCAGCAGCCAGTATAACAATGAGCAGTTCTTC. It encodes CASSQYNNEQFF.